This note documents a single TCR beta chain sequence. Its matching antigen is unknown. This specimen comes from a study of cytomegalovirus exposure and HLA in healthy donors. In the study overall: Counted in an early data release were about 85 million unique TCRs from HLA-typed donors.

Germline V gene sequence: CDR1 MDHEN, CDR2 SYDVKM. V lost 3 bases to trimming and J lost 3 bases, with 14 bases between them. The CDR3 spans 15 residues. General study results and limits: Equally common other TCR beta chains were less clonally expanded than HLA-associated ones, a later analysis found.

The study ran its PCR with 60 Vbeta and 13 Jbeta primers. TCRdb keeps only in-frame clones here, not all; method: immunoSEQ multiplex PCR. This sample has about 190,000 clones, with approximately 70% found just once. The chain has TRBV28 and TRBJ1-1; a possible D gene is TRBD1 (5 bases). Material: PBMCs. This clonotype was sampled from a young woman in good health and CMV-seropositive. The CDR3 nucleotides are TGTGCCAGCAGTTTGGCGCAGGGATGGGACACTGAAGCTTTCTTT. Encoded protein: CASSLAQGWDTEAFF.